This T cell receptor (beta chain) appears in the sequencing data of a study of T cell responses to AZD1222 COVID-19 vaccine. Study-level findings and limits: Receipt of two AZD1222 doses was followed by a rise in Spike-specific TCR breadth and depth.

This CDR3 has 13 amino acids. From germline, CDR1 is WSHSY and CDR2 SAAADI. V was shortened by 5 bases and J by 6 bases, with 11 bases between the two germline ends. For this clone: Antigen unknown.

Repertoires were generated with immunoSEQ multiplex PCR, while TCRdb's copy carries only in-frame clones and drops some. The sample carries 30,000 to 35,000 clones, 78% recorded once. Timing groups of about 4 and about 12 weeks for second doses were pooled. This sequence was found in an adult who received the AZD1222 COVID-19 vaccine. The sequencing here drew on peripheral blood, taken 28 days after the second AZD1222 dose. This chain connects TRBV10-2 to TRBJ1-5; possible D gene TRBD1, 5 bases. This chain's CDR3 is CASSSQGAQPQHF. As DNA, the CDR3 is TGCGCCAGCAGTAGTCAGGGTGCTCAGCCCCAGCATTTT.